This TCR beta chain was documented in a study of shared clonotypes between healthy human individuals. Points from the study as a whole: A small donor pool kept down the genetic and exposure-history diversity that was represented.

On this clone itself: Its antigen remains unidentified.

Unmatched junction bases numbered 12, after V lost 4 bases and J lost 8 bases. The V gene's germline CDR1 is SGHTA and CDR2 FQGNSA. There are 15 residues in the CDR3. The method was immunoSEQ multiplex PCR; TCRdb's version includes in-frame clones alone and lacks a portion of them. In the table there are under 1,100,000 clones, about 70% of which are singletons. The receptor's source is a man aged 18 to 29 in good health. The J gene is TRBJ1-2, the V gene TRBV7-2, with TRBD1 matching over 8 bases. Sequenced material: memory CD4+ T cells sorted from blood. The subset denotes: CD45RA-negative fraction. The CDR3 DNA is TGTGCCAGCAGCTCGGACCGACAGGGGAATAGCGGCTACACCTTC. It translates to CASSSDRQGNSGYTF.